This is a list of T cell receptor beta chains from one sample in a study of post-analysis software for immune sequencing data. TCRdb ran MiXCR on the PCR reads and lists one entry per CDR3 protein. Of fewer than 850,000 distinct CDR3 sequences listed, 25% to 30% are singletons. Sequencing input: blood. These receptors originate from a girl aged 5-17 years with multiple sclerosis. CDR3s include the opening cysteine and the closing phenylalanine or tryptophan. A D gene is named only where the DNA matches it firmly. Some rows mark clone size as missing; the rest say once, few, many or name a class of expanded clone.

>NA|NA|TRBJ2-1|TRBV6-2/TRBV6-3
TGTGCCAGCAGTTACAATCCCGTGGGGTCCTACAATGAGCAGTTCTTC
CASSYNPVGSYNEQFF
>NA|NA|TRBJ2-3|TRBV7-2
TGTGCCAGCAGCCCCCGAGGAGATCAGGCAGATACGCAGTATTTT
CASSPRGDQADTQYF
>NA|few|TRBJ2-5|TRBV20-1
TGCAGTGCTAGGGGGGTCCCGAACCAAGAGACCCAGTACTTC
CSARGVPNQETQYF
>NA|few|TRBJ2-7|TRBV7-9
TGTGCCACCTCGCTTGACACCTACGAGCAGTACTTC
CATSLDTYEQYF
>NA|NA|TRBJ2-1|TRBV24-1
TGTGCCACCAGTGAGCAAAGGGGGGGGATAGCGGGTTACAATGAGCGGTTCTTC
CATSEQRGGIAGYNERFF
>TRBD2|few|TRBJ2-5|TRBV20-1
TGCAGTGCTGAACCGGGGGGAGCCCCCAGGGACCAGTACTTC
CSAEPGGAPRDQYF
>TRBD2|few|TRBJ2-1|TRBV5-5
TGTGCCAGCAGCCGTCCAAGCGGGGCGAGACCAAGGTTCTTC
CASSRPSGARPRFF
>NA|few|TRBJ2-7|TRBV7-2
TGTGCCAGCAGCTCCGGGGGCCGCCGCGAGCAGTACTTC
CASSSGGRREQYF
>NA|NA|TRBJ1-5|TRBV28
TGTGCCAGCGCCTTTTATGTAGAGCCCCAGCATTTT
CASAFYVEPQHF
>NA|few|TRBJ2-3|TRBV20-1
TGCAGTGCCAAAGCAGGACTCCGCACAGATACGCAGTATTTT
CSAKAGLRTDTQYF
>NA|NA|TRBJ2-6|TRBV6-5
TGTGCTAGCAGTTACTCGATCGGTCAGGGAACTGGGGCCAACGTCCTGACTTTC
CASSYSIGQGTGANVLTF